What follows is one T cell receptor beta chain and its context. This specimen comes from a study of blood T cell repertoires in COVID-19. Per the original methods: Amplification of reference gene primers provided the estimated nucleated cell counts. Sequencing used immunoSEQ multiplex PCR; TCRdb keeps in-frame clones, though not all of them. The DNA was the basis for D and trimming; V, J and clone size are from that table. This sample has under 300,000 clones, with around 90% found just once. This receptor was obtained from a woman in her fifties or sixties with COVID-19, enrolled during active disease. The sequenced sample was peripheral blood.

CDR3 sequence (DNA): TGCGCCAGCAGCCAAGTAAAGGGGCTTACCTATGGCTACACCTTC. It specifies CASSQVKGLTYGYTF. V is TRBV4-1 and J is TRBJ1-2, with D perhaps matching TRBD1 (5 bases). The germline V and J ends were trimmed by 1 base and 4 bases, with 13 bases remaining between them. The CDR3 consists of 15 residues. CDR1 and CDR2 (germline): MGHRA, YSYEKL.